This T cell receptor (beta chain) derives from a study of cytomegalovirus exposure and HLA in healthy donors. Study results and limitations: Despite most TCR sequences being rare, some public TCRs occurred in many donors. Within an earlier analysis, most TCR beta V segments proved productive either about 90% or about 30% of the time. Indistinguishability led to the exclusion of some V segments, TRBV6-2 and TRBV6-3 included.

Both 60 Vbeta primers and 13 Jbeta primers went into the PCR. The table came from immunoSEQ multiplex PCR; TCRdb's copy has only in-frame clones and leaves some out. The sample yields about 160,000 clones, 65% to 80% seen once. On this clone: Antigen specificity is unknown.

Trimming took off 5 bases at V and 3 bases at J, with 13 bases between the two ends. The CDR3 is made up of 14 amino acids. In germline, CDR1 is MDHEN, CDR2 SYDVKM. Sequenced: PBMCs. The TCR sequence derives from a man in his forties in good health and CMV-seronegative. The chain couples TRBV28 to TRBJ1-2; tentatively, D is TRBD1 (5 bases). CDR3 sequence reads: CASSNAGGDYGYTF. CDR3 sequence (DNA): TGTGCCAGCAGTAACGCGGGGGGGGACTATGGCTACACCTTC.